The 3 T cell receptor beta chains below were found in one sample sequenced in a study of read filtering for tumor transcriptome and immune sequencing. The library was built from roughly 400 ng RNA with molecular barcoded adaptors for alpha/delta and beta/gamma chains. One entry per CDR3 protein results from TCRdb running MiXCR on the reads. Among some 120,000 distinct CDR3 sequences listed, under 15% were seen once. The sequenced material came from a population of CD138-negative cells sorted from bone marrow. Source of these receptors: a donor at least 40 years old with multiple myeloma.

Worth noting for this clonotype: Just one base apart from a much larger clone, this may be a read error. The rearrangement links TRBV7-2 to TRBJ2-3; weak D call: TRBD1 (6 bases). This CDR3 comprises 14 residues. Germline V gene data show CDR1 as SGHTA and CDR2 as FQGNSA. V lost 1 base and J lost 10, with 15 bases in between. In DNA form, the CDR3 reads TGTGCCAGCAGCTTAGGGACCGCAGCAGGGGCGCAGTATTTT. Translation: CASSLGTAAGAQYF.

This clonotype has a count of ten or more. The V call is TRBV7-2, the J call TRBJ1-2; no firm D call. The V end lost 7 bases, the J end lost 0 bases, and 6 bases lay between the germline ends. The germline V gene encodes CDR1 SGHTA and CDR2 FQGNSA. This CDR3 has 12 amino acids. The CDR3 protein is CASTKPNYGYTF. The CDR3 coding sequence is TGTGCCAGCACCAAACCTAACTATGGCTACACCTTC.

On this clonotype: Just one base apart from a much larger clone, this may be a read error. This chain connects TRBV5-1 to TRBJ1-1; perhaps TRBD1 as D (6 bases). From germline, CDR1 is SGHRS and CDR2 YFSETQ. The CDR3 is made up of 14 amino acids. The CDR3 loop reads CAGSGVVGGTEAFF. In nucleotides, the CDR3 is TGCGCCGGCAGCGGGGTAGTAGGGGGGACTGAAGCTTTCTTT. The variable domain in full, completed from reference TRBV5-1 and TRBJ1-1, reads KAGVTQTPRYLIKTRGQQVTLSCSPISGHRSVSWYQQTPGQGLQFLFEYFSETQRNKGNFPGRFSGRQFSNSRSEMNVSTLELGDSALYLCAGSGVVGGTEAFFGQGTRLTVV.